This T cell receptor (beta chain) was sequenced for a study of blood T cell repertoires in COVID-19. About the research overall: From the United States, Italy and Spain came samples of acute and convalescent COVID-19. T cells, B-cell-depleted T cells, or PBMCs provided the cDNA or gDNA that served as material.

Repertoires were generated with immunoSEQ multiplex PCR, while TCRdb's copy carries only in-frame clones and drops some. This table has some 300,000 clones, 85% to 90% appearing once. Patients at the Seattle site were enrolled during active infection and followed longitudinally. There are 15 residues in the CDR3. Germline CDR1 and CDR2: LNHDA and SQIVND (reference sequence). V lost 4 bases and J lost 6, with 19 bases in between. The sample taken for sequencing was peripheral blood. This TCR came from a woman in her 50s with COVID-19, enrolled during active disease. The chain is built from TRBV19 and TRBJ2-7; perhaps TRBD2 as D (6 bases). The DNA for the CDR3 is TGTGCCAGTAGTACTACAGCGGGTAAGGCGGGCGAGCAGTACTTC. Its translation is CASSTTAGKAGEQYF.